Detailed here is one TCR beta chain. The record originates from a study of Ad26.COV2.S vaccination and SARS-CoV-2 variants. Treatment denoted: roughly 20 received Ad26.COV2.S at low or high dose, single or two shots; about five received placebo; per-sample allocation not given. Each sample was drawn 63 days after the first injection (of vaccine or placebo). Germline CDR1 and CDR2: SGHDN and FVKESK. The ends were cut back, 2 bases at V and 5 bases at J, with 7 bases in the middle. This CDR3 has 13 amino acids. Clones were sequenced by immunoSEQ multiplex PCR, and TCRdb holds only the in-frame ones, with some missing. Among over 400,000 clones listed, 80% to 95% were seen once.

The receptor was isolated from a person between 18 and 65 years old who received the Ad26.COV2.S COVID-19 vaccine or a placebo. The J gene is TRBJ2-4, the V gene TRBV14; D is unresolved. The source was peripheral blood, collected in a trial of Ad26.COV2.S vaccine versus placebo. CDR3 residues: CASSQRAQNIQYF. DNA for the CDR3: TGTGCCAGCAGCCAAAGGGCCCAAAACATTCAGTACTTC.